The 25 T cell receptor beta chains below were found in one sample sequenced in a study of T cell responses to AZD1222 COVID-19 vaccine. The data were produced by immunoSEQ multiplex PCR, yet TCRdb's version contains in-frame clones alone and is incomplete. The table shows some 140,000 clones, with roughly 89% occurring only once. The sample in question was peripheral blood, obtained on day 0 of AZD1222 vaccination. The receptors stem from an adult in good health.

The gene calls are TRBV6-6 and TRBJ1-2, with 8 bases aligning to TRBD1. Germline V gene data show CDR1 as MNHNY and CDR2 as SVGAGI (reference sequence). Trimming took 5 bases from V and 0 from J; bases not matched to a gene: 26. The CDR3 runs 22 residues. The CDR3 nucleotides are TGTGCCAGCAGTCTAGAAATCGGGACAGGTTTTATTTTGCTAGAGTCTAACTATGGCTACACCTTC. Translating gives CASSLEIGTGFILLESNYGYTF.

This clone was counted once. This chain connects TRBV7-8 to TRBJ1-6; D is uncertain. Germline CDR1 and CDR2: SGHVS and FQNEAQ. The CDR3 length is 13 residues. The V gene lost 3 bases and the J gene lost 10 bases, with 10 bases spanning the gap. CDR3 nucleotide sequence: TGTGCCAGCAGCTTGGGCCCGTCCTCACCCCTCCACTTT. It specifies CASSLGPSSPLHF.

This chain connects TRBV19 to TRBJ1-3; D perhaps matches TRBD1 (5 bases). Trimming pared 10 bases from V and 0 bases from J, leaving 13 bases between. The CDR3 extends over 14 amino acids. The germline CDR1 and CDR2 sequences are LNHDA and SQIVND (reference sequence). CDR3 DNA sequence: TGTGCCACCGGAGGGGTCGTCTCTGGAAACACCATATATTTT. Translating it yields CATGGVVSGNTIYF.

This clone came up once. The chain couples TRBV6-2 or TRBV6-3 to TRBJ1-5, with 9 bases fitting TRBD1. The CDR3 runs to 14 residues. Per the germline V gene, CDR1 is MNHEY and CDR2 is SVGEGT. V trimming: 5 bases; J trimming: 7 bases; junction bases outside the gene matches: 6. In DNA form, the CDR3 reads TGTGCCAGCAGTAGGACAGGGGTTCTGCAGCCCCAGCATTTT. It translates to CASSRTGVLQPQHF.

The chain has TRBV9 and TRBJ1-2, with D possibly matching TRBD1 (5 bases). V lost 3 bases, J lost 8 bases, and 17 bases lay in between. CDR3 length: 14 amino acids. CDR1 and CDR2 from the germline V gene are SGDLS and YYNGEE. The CDR3 here is CASSGPRGAGGYTF. CDR3 nucleotide sequence: TGTGCCAGCAGCGGGCCCCGGGGCGCGGGGGGCTACACCTTC.

The chain links TRBV3-1 (or the pseudogene TRBV3-2) to TRBJ2-7, with D possibly TRBD1 on 6 matching bases. Germline V lookup: CDR1 LGHDT, CDR2 YNNKEL (reference sequence). Trimming removed 1 base from V and 3 bases from J, with 19 bases in between. The CDR3 contains 17 residues. The CDR3 DNA is TGTGCCAGCAGCCAAGGCCACAGGGATCATAAGTTCTACGAGCAGTACTTC. Encoded protein: CASSQGHRDHKFYEQYF.

V usage is TRBV10-1 and J usage is TRBJ2-7, with D unclear. CDR1 is WNHNN and CDR2 is SYGVQD in the germline V gene (reference sequence). This CDR3 has 16 residues. The ends were cut back, 0 bases at V and 3 bases at J, with 15 bases in the middle. The CDR3 nucleotides are TGCGCCAGCAGTGAGTCGTTGGTTTGCCGGAACTACGAGCAGTACTTC. The encoded protein is CASSESLVCRNYEQYF.

The rearrangement uses TRBV7-2 and TRBJ1-2; a weak D match, TRBD1 (6 bases). CDR3 length: 13 residues. Germline CDR1 is SGHTA and CDR2 is FQGNSA. Trimming left V 1 base short and J 7 bases short, with 10 bases between. Written as DNA, the CDR3 is TGTGCCAGCAGCTTAGTGGGGGCCGGTGGCTACACCTTC. Protein: CASSLVGAGGYTF.

The chain couples TRBV6-1 to TRBJ1-1, with 11 positions matching TRBD1. V trimming: 1 base; J trimming: 6 bases; junction bases outside the gene matches: 7. Germline V gene lookup returns CDR1 MNHNS and CDR2 SASEGT. This CDR3 is built from 16 residues. The CDR3 coding sequence is TGTGCCAGCAGTGAAGACGGACAGGGGGCGTTGGCTGAAGCTTTCTTT. Amino acid sequence: CASSEDGQGALAEAFF.

The chain combines TRBV5-5 with TRBJ2-7; no definite D call. Germline V CDR1 and CDR2: SGHKS, YYEKEE (reference sequence). V shed 4 bases and J shed 2 bases, with 4 bases lying between them. This CDR3 has 11 residues. The CDR3 spells CASSDPYEQYF. DNA of the CDR3: TGTGCCAGCAGCGATCCCTACGAGCAGTACTTC.

This clone came up once. This chain uses TRBV7-2 with TRBJ1-5; D not resolved. The V and J ends lost 0 bases and 7 bases respectively, with 7 bases between them. This CDR3 has 13 amino acids. Germline-derived CDR1 and CDR2 are SGHTA and FQGNSA. CDR3 nucleotides: TGTGCCAGCAGCTTAGCCTTATCGCAGCCCCAGCATTTT. Residues: CASSLALSQPQHF. Together with reference TRBV7-2 and TRBJ1-5, the CDR3 gives the full variable domain: GAGVSQSPSNKVTEKGKDVELRCDPISGHTALYWYRQSLGQGLEFLIYFQGNSAPDKSGLPSDRFSAERTGGSVSTLTIQRTQQEDSAVYLCASSLALSQPQHFGDGTRLSIL.

This clone appeared a few times. V and J are TRBV28 and TRBJ2-7; 9 bases map to TRBD2. The length of the CDR3 is 14 residues. The germline CDR1 and CDR2 sequences are MDHEN and SYDVKM. J gave up 3 bases and V 5 bases, and 5 bases lay outside the gene matches. The CDR3 nucleotides are TGTGCCAGCAGTATTTCTAGCGGGGACTACGAGCAGTACTTC. Protein: CASSISSGDYEQYF.

The chain couples TRBV6-5 to TRBJ1-3, with D tentatively TRBD1 (6 bases). V lost 2 bases and J 4 bases, leaving 12 bases between the germline ends. Germline values: CDR1 MNHEY, CDR2 SVGAGI. The CDR3 totals 15 residues. The CDR3 loop reads CASSYRGAQGNTIYF. The CDR3 DNA follows: TGTGCCAGCAGTTACCGGGGGGCGCAAGGAAACACCATATATTTT.

The J gene is TRBJ1-2, the V gene TRBV5-4; 7 nucleotides agree with TRBD1. Germline V gene data show CDR1 as SGHNT and CDR2 as YYREEE (reference sequence). This CDR3 is 14 amino acids long. Germline trimming cut 4 bases from V and 7 bases from J; bases unmatched to any gene: 10. This CDR3 reads CASSIPNDRVGYTF. For the CDR3, the DNA is TGTGCCAGCAGCATACCAAACGACAGGGTTGGCTACACCTTC.

The chain couples TRBV28 to TRBJ1-2; D might be TRBD1 (5 bases). V was clipped by 4 bases and J by 4 bases, with 10 bases between them. Germline loops: CDR1 MDHEN, CDR2 SYDVKM. The CDR3 extends over 13 amino acids. The CDR3: CASSSGGVYGYTF. The CDR3 coding sequence is TGTGCCAGCAGTTCGGGGGGGGTCTATGGCTACACCTTC.

The gene calls are TRBV5-6 and TRBJ2-7, with D possibly being TRBD1 (6 bases). Per the germline V gene, CDR1 is SGHDT and CDR2 is YYEEEE. This CDR3 is built from 16 residues. The germline V and J ends were trimmed by 4 bases and 2 bases, with 19 bases remaining between them. CDR3 residues: CASSLYQGFVPYEQYF. The CDR3 coding sequence is TGTGCCAGCAGCCTGTATCAGGGGTTCGTCCCCTACGAGCAGTACTTC.

The CDR3 reads CASSLRSQKNTEAFF. The CDR3 DNA follows: TGTGCCAGCAGCTTACGCTCACAGAAGAACACTGAAGCTTTCTTT. The V call is TRBV7-8, the J call TRBJ1-1; D is unresolved. CDR1 SGHVS and CDR2 FQNEAQ come from the germline V gene. The CDR3 covers 15 residues. Trimming removed 2 bases from V and 1 base from J, with 11 bases in between. The full variable domain, rest sourced from reference TRBV7-8 and TRBJ1-1, is GAGVSQSPRYKVAKRGQDVALRCDPISGHVSLFWYQQALGQGPEFLTYFQNEAQLDKSGLPSDRFFAERPEGSVSTLKIQRTQQEDSAVYLCASSLRSQKNTEAFFGQGTRLTVV.

The V and J genes are TRBV18 and TRBJ2-2; possible D gene TRBD1, 6 bases. From germline, CDR1 is KGHSH and CDR2 LQKENI. V was clipped by 3 bases and J by 1 base, with 9 bases between them. The CDR3 totals 15 residues. For the CDR3, the DNA is TGTGCCAGCTCACCCCAGGACAGGAACACCGGGGAGCTGTTTTTT. It specifies CASSPQDRNTGELFF. Using reference TRBV18 and TRBJ2-2 for the parts outside the CDR3, the full variable domain is NAGVMQNPRHLVRRRGQEARLRCSPMKGHSHVYWYRQLPEEGLKFMVYLQKENIIDESGMPKERFSAEFPKEGPSILRIQQVVRGDSAAYFCASSPQDRNTGELFFGEGSRLTVL.

The chain has TRBV7-6 and TRBJ1-1; D not resolved. The length of the CDR3 is 14 residues. Looked up from germline, CDR1 is SGHVS and CDR2 is FNYEAQ. Trimming shortened V by 1 base and J by 4 bases, and 10 bases separated the two germline ends. In nucleotides, the CDR3 is TGTGCCAGCAGCTTAGTTCTTCTGCTCACTGAAGCTTTCTTT. Its translation is CASSLVLLLTEAFF.

The chain employs TRBV6-1 and TRBJ1-4; D is unclear. Germline assignment: CDR1 MNHNS and CDR2 SASEGT. This CDR3 spans 11 amino acids. V was pared by 3 bases and J by 8 bases, with 4 bases between. DNA for the CDR3: TGTGCCAGCAGTGACGGGGAAAAACTGTTTTTT. As protein: CASSDGEKLFF.

The CDR3 is CASSHPDRGPQETQYF. The CDR3 nucleotides are TGCGCCAGCAGCCATCCTGACAGGGGACCCCAAGAGACCCAGTACTTC. This chain links TRBV4-1 with TRBJ2-5; 8 nucleotides agree with TRBD1. The ends lost 3 bases at V and 1 base at J; junction bases unmatched: 7. Germline V gene data show CDR1 as MGHRA and CDR2 as YSYEKL. This CDR3 is built from 16 residues.

The chain has TRBV3-1 (or the pseudogene TRBV3-2) and TRBJ1-6; weak D call: TRBD1 (6 bases). Between the trimmed V and J ends, which lost 0 bases and 9 bases, there was a span of 15 bases. The CDR3 runs 16 residues. CDR1 is LGHDT, CDR2 YNNKEL, per germline (reference sequence). CDR3 nucleotides: TGTGCCAGCAGCCAAGATTCGCAGGGGCGCGTTTCACCCCTCCACTTT. It yields the protein CASSQDSQGRVSPLHF.

DNA for the CDR3: TGCAGCGTGATTGGACAGGGGGAGACCGGGGAGCTGTTTTTT. Translated: CSVIGQGETGELFF. The chain joins TRBV29-1 to TRBJ2-2; 10 positions agree with TRBD1. Trimming removed 6 bases from V and 5 bases from J; junction bases left unmatched: 6. This CDR3 has 14 amino acids. Germline loops: CDR1 SQVTM, CDR2 ANQGSEA.

This rearrangement joins TRBV10-3 to TRBJ1-6, with D possibly being TRBD1 (5 bases). V dropped 6 bases and J dropped 0 bases, with 12 bases sitting between them. The CDR3 sequence is 16 residues long. Germline V CDR1 and CDR2: ENHRY, SYGVKD. The CDR3 sequence is CAISATASSYNSPLHF. The DNA of the CDR3 is TGTGCCATCAGCGCGACAGCCAGCTCCTATAATTCACCCCTCCACTTT.

This clone has just one count. This sequence joins TRBV11-1 and TRBJ1-3, with TRBD1 matching 9 bases. The CDR3 is made up of 14 amino acids. Germline V lookup: CDR1 SGHAT, CDR2 FQDESV (reference sequence). V lost 5 bases to trimming and J lost 6 bases; unmatched junction nucleotides: 5. The chain's CDR3 is CASSHRTGENTIYF. The CDR3 nucleotides are TGTGCCAGCAGCCACCGGACAGGGGAAAACACCATATATTTT.